This T cell receptor beta chain was identified in a study of cytomegalovirus exposure and HLA in healthy donors. PCR amplification relied on 60 Vbeta primers (plus 13 Jbeta primers). Some clones are missing from TCRdb's copy, which holds only in-frame ones; the method was immunoSEQ multiplex PCR. This table holds 100,000 to 140,000 clones, around 77% found once. In the case of this clone: Its antigen is as yet unknown.

Study-wide results and limits: Cytomegalovirus association was assigned to under 200 TCR beta chains.

Germline CDR1 is SNHLY and CDR2 is FYNNEI. V lost 7 bases and J 8 bases, leaving 20 bases between the germline ends. The CDR3 totals 14 residues. The source material was PBMCs. This chain connects TRBV2 to TRBJ1-1, with D unclear. The receptor was derived from a male donor in good health and CMV-seronegative. CDR3 loop: CASNGGYRETEAFF. The CDR3 DNA follows: TGTGCCAGCAACGGAGGGTACCGGGAGACGGAAGCTTTCTTT.